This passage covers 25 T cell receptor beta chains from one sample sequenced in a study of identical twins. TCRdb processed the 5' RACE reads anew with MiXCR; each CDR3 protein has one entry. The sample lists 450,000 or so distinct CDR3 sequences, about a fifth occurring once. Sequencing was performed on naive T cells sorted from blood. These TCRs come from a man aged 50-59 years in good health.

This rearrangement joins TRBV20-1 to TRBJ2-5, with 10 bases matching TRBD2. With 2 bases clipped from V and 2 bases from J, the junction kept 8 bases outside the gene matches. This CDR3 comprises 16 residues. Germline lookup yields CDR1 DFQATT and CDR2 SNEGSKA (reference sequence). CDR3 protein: CSARRASGGLQETQYF. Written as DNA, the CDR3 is TGCAGTGCTAGAAGGGCTAGCGGGGGCCTACAAGAGACCCAGTACTTC.

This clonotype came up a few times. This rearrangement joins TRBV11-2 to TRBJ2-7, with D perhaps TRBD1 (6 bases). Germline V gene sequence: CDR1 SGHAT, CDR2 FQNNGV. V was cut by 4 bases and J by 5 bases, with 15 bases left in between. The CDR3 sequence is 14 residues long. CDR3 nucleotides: TGTGCCAGCAGCTCGATACACAGGGTCCACGAGCAGTACTTC. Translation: CASSSIHRVHEQYF.

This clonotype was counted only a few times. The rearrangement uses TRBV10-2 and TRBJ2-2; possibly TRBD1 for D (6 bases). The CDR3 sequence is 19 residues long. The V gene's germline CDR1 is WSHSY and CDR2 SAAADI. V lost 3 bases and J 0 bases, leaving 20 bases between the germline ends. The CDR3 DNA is TGCGCCAGCAGTGATTTGACAGGATACGACTTCGCGAACACCGGGGAGCTGTTTTTT. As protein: CASSDLTGYDFANTGELFF.

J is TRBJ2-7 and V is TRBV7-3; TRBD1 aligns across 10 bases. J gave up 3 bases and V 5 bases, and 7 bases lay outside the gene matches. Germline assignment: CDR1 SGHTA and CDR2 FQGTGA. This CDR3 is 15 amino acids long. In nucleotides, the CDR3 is TGTGCCAGCAGCCCATCCGGGACAGGGGACTACGAGCAGTACTTC. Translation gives CASSPSGTGDYEQYF.

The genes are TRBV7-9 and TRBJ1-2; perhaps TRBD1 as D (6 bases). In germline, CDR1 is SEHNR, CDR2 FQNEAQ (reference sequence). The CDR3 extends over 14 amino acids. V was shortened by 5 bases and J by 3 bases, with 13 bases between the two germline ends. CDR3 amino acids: CASSVGTIDYGYTF. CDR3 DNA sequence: TGTGCCAGCAGCGTCGGGACAATTGACTATGGCTACACCTTC.

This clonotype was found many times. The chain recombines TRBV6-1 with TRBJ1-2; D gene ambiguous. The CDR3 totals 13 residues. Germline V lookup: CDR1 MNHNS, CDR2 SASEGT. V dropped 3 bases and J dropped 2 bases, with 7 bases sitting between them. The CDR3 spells CASSEAQNYGYTF. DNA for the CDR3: TGTGCCAGCAGTGAGGCACAGAACTATGGCTACACCTTC.

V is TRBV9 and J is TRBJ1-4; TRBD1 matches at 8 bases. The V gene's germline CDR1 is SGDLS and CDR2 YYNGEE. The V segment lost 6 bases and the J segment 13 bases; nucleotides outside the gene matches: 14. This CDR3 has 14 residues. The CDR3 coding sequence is TGTGCCAGCATCGTCTCGGACAGGGCAGGGCCACTGTTTTTT. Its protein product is CASIVSDRAGPLFF.

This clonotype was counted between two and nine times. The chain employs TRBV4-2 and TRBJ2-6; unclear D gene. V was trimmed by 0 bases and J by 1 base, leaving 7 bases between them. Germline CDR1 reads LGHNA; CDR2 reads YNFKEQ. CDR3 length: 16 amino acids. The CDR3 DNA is TGTGCCAGCAGCCAAGAGGCGCTTTCTGGGGCCAACGTCCTGACTTTC. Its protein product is CASSQEALSGANVLTF.

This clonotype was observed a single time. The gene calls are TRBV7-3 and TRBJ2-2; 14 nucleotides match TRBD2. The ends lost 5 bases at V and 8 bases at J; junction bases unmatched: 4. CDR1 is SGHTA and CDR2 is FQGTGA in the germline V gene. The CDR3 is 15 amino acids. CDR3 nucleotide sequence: TGTGCCAGCAGCCCGACTAGCGGGAGGGGTGGGGAGCTGTTTTTT. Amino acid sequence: CASSPTSGRGGELFF.

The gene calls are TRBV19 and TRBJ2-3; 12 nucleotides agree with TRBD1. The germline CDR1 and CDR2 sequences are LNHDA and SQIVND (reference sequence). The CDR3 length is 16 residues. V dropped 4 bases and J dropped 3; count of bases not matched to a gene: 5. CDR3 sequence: CASSKGTGGATDTQYF. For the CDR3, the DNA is TGTGCCAGTAGTAAGGGGACAGGGGGCGCAACAGATACGCAGTATTTT.

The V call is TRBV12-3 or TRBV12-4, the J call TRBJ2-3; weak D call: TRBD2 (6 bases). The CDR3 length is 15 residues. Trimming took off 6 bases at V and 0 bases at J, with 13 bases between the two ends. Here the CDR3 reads CASRATGGSTDTQYF. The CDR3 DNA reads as TGTGCCAGCAGAGCCACCGGGGGAAGCACAGATACGCAGTATTTT.

The CDR3 DNA reads as TGTGCCAGCTCCGAGGGGGGGACCCTGGCCAACGTCCTGACTTTC. This codes for CASSEGGTLANVLTF. The chain combines TRBV25-1 with TRBJ2-6, with a tentative D call TRBD2 (7 bases). The germline V gene encodes CDR1 MGHDK and CDR2 SYGVNS. V was clipped by 8 bases and J by 6 bases, with 17 bases between them. This CDR3 comprises 15 residues.

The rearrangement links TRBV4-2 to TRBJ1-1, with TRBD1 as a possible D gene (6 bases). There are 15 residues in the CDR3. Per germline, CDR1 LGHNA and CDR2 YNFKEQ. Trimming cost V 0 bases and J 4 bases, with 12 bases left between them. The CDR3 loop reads CASSQDQGRSTEAFF. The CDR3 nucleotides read TGTGCCAGCAGCCAAGATCAGGGGAGGAGCACTGAAGCTTTCTTT.

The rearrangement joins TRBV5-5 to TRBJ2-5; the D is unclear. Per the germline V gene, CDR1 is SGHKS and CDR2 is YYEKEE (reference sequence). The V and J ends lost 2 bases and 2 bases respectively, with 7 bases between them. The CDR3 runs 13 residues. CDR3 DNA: TGTGCCAGCAGCTTTCAGCGTCAAGAGACCCAGTACTTC. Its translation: CASSFQRQETQYF.

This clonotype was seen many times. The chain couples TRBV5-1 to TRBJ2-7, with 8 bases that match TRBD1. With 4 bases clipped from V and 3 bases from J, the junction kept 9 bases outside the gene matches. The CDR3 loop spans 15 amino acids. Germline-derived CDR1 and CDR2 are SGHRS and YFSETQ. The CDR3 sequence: CASSGDRGLIYEQYF. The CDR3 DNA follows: TGCGCCAGCAGCGGTGACAGGGGCCTAATCTACGAGCAGTACTTC.

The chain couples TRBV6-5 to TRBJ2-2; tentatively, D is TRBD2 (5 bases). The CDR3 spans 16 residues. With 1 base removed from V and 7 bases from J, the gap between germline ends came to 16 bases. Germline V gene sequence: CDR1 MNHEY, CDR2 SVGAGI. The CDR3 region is CASSYFGRSAGGELFF. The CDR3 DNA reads TGTGCCAGCAGTTACTTCGGGCGGTCGGCGGGCGGGGAGCTGTTTTTT.

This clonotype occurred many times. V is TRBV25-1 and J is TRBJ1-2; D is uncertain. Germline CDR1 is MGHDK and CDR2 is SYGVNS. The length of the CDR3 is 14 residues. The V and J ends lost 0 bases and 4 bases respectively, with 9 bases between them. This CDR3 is CASSEYIQGYGYTF. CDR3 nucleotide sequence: TGTGCCAGCAGTGAATATATTCAAGGCTATGGCTACACCTTC.

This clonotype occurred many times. The chain's CDR3 is CSAPRGTGYNEQFF. Here the CDR3 DNA reads TGCAGTGCTCCGCGGGGGACAGGATACAATGAGCAGTTCTTC. V gene TRBV20-1 combines with J gene TRBJ2-1, with D maybe TRBD1 (8 bases). Looked up from germline, CDR1 is DFQATT and CDR2 is SNEGSKA (reference sequence). The V and J ends lost 5 bases and 4 bases respectively, with 15 bases between them. CDR3 length equals 14 residues.

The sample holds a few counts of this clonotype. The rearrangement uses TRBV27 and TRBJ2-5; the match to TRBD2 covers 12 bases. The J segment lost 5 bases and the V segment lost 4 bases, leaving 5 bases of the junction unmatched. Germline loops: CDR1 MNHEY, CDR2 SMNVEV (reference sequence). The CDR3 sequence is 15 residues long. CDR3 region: CASSSLAGGRETQYF. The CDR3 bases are TGTGCCAGCAGTTCCCTAGCGGGGGGGCGGGAGACCCAGTACTTC.

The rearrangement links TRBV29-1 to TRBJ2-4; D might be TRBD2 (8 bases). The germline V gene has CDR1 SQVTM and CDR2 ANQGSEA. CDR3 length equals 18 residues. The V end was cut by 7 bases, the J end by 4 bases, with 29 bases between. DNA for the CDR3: TGCAGCGCCCACCCGGGGGGGGAGGGGGCTTATTCAAAAAACATTCAGTACTTC. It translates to CSAHPGGEGAYSKNIQYF.

The CDR3 sequence is CASSLGLAASYEQYF. CDR3 nucleotides: TGTGCCAGCAGTTTGGGACTAGCGGCCTCCTACGAGCAGTACTTC. The V gene is TRBV6-5, the J gene TRBJ2-7; TRBD2 agrees at 11 bases. CDR1 is MNHEY and CDR2 is SVGAGI in the germline V gene. With V trimmed by 4 bases and J by 0 bases, 2 bases remained unmatched. CDR3 length equals 15 residues.

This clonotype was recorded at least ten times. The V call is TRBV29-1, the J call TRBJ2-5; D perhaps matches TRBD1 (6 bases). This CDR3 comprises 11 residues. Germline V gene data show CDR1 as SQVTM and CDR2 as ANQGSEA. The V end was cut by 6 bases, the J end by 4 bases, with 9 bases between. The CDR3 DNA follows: TGCAGCGTGAGGACAGCAGAGACCCAGTACTTC. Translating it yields CSVRTAETQYF.

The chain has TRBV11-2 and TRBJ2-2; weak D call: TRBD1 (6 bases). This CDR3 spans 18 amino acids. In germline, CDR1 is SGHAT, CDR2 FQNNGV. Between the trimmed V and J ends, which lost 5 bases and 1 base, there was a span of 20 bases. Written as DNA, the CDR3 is TGTGCCAGCAGCCTTCAACAGGGTTGGCACGTGAACACCGGGGAGCTGTTTTTT. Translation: CASSLQQGWHVNTGELFF.

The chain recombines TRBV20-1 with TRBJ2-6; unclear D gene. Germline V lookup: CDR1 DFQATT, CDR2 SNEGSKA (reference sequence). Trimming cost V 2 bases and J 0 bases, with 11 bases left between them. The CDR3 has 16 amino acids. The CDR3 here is CSARSNFYSGANVLTF. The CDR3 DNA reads TGCAGTGCTAGATCTAACTTTTACTCTGGGGCCAACGTCCTGACTTTC.

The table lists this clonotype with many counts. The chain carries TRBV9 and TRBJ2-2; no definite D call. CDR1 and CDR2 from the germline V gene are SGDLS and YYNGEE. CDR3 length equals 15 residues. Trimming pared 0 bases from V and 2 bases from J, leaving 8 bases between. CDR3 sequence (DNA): TGTGCCAGCAGCGTAGGCCAGCTTAACACCGGGGAGCTGTTTTTT. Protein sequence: CASSVGQLNTGELFF.